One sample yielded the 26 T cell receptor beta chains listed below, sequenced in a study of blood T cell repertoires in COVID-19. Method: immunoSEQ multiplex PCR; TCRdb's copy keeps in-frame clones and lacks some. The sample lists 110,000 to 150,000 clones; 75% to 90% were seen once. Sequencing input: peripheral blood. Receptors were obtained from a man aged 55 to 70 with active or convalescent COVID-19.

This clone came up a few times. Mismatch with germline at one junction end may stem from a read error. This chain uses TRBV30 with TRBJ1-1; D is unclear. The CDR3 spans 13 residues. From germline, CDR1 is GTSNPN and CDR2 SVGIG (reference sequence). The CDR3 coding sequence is TGTGCCTGGAGTGTCAAAGTCGAGGGAACGCGGCTCTTT. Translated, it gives CAWSVKVEGTRLF.

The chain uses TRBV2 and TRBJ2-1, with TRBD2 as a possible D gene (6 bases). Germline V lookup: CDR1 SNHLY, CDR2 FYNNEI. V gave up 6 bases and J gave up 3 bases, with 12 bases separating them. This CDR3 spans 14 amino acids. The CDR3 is CASRPGLGYNEQFF. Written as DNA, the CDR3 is TGTGCCAGCAGGCCGGGACTCGGCTACAATGAGCAGTTCTTC.

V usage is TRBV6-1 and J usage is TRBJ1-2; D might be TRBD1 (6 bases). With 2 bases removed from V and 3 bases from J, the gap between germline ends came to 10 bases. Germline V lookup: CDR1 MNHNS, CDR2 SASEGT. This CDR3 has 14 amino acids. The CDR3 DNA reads TGTGCCAGCAGTGAAACAGGGTATTACTATGGCTACACCTTC. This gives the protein CASSETGYYYGYTF.

The CDR3 loop is CASSSLGQGGAGAYNSPLHF. Written as DNA, the CDR3 is TGTGCCAGCAGTTCCTTGGGACAAGGGGGCGCCGGGGCCTATAATTCACCCCTCCACTTT. J is TRBJ1-6 and V is TRBV28, with 7 bases fitting TRBD1. This CDR3 has 20 amino acids. Germline loops: CDR1 MDHEN, CDR2 SYDVKM. The trim removed 4 bases at V and 2 bases at J, leaving 17 bases unmatched.

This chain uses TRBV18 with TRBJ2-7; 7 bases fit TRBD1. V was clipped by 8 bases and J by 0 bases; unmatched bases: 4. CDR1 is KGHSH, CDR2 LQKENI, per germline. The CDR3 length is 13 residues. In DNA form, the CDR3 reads TGTGCCAGCCGGGACAGCAGCTCCTACGAGCAGTACTTC. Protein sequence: CASRDSSSYEQYF.

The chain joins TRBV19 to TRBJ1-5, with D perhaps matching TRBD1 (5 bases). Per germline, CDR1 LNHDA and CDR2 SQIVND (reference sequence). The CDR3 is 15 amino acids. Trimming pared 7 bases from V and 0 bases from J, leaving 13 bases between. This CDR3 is CASNKGMGSNQPQHF. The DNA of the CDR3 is TGTGCCAGTAACAAGGGGATGGGTAGCAATCAGCCCCAGCATTTT.

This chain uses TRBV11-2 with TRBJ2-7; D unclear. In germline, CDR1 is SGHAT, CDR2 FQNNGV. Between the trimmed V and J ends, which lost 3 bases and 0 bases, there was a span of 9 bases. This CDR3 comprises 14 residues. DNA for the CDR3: TGTGCCAGCAGCTTTCTGACTCTCTCCTACGAGCAGTACTTC. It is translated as CASSFLTLSYEQYF.

CDR3 bases: TGTGCCAGCAGCTTAGATTGGACAAGTACCGGGGAGCTGTTTTTT. Encoded protein: CASSLDWTSTGELFF. The chain uses TRBV11-2 and TRBJ2-2, with D maybe TRBD1 (5 bases). Trimming took 0 bases from V and 5 from J, leaving 10 bases between them. Germline V CDR1 and CDR2: SGHAT, FQNNGV. The CDR3 is made up of 15 amino acids. Combining the CDR3 with reference TRBV11-2 and TRBJ2-2 gives the whole variable domain EAGVAQSPRYKIIEKRQSVAFWCNPISGHATLYWYQQILGQGPKLLIQFQNNGVVDDSQLPKDRFSAERLKGVDSTLKIQPAKLEDSAVYLCASSLDWTSTGELFFGEGSRLTVL.

CDR3 sequence reads: CASSSRPRFSGELFF. The CDR3 nucleotides read TGTGCCAGCAGCTCCCGACCCAGGTTTTCCGGGGAGCTGTTTTTT. The rearrangement joins TRBV7-3 to TRBJ2-2, with unresolved D. This CDR3 has 15 amino acids. V dropped 4 bases and J dropped 6 bases, with 15 bases sitting between them. Germline-derived CDR1 and CDR2 are SGHTA and FQGTGA.

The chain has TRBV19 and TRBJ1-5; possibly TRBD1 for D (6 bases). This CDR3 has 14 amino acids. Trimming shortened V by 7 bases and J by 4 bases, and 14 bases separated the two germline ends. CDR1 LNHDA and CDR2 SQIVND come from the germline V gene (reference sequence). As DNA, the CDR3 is TGTGCCAGTACCTCTCGACAGGTGAATCAGCCCCAGCATTTT. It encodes CASTSRQVNQPQHF. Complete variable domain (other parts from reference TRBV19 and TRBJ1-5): DGGITQSPKYLFRKEGQNVTLSCEQNLNHDAMYWYRQDPGQGLRLIYYSQIVNDFQKGDIAEGYSVSREKKESFPLTVTSAQKNPTAFYLCASTSRQVNQPQHFGDGTRLSIL.

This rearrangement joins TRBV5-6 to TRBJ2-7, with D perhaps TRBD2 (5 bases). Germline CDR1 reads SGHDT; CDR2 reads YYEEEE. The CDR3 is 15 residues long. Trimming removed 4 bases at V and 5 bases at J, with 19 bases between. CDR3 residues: CASSRRTERAHEQYF. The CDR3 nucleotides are TGTGCCAGCAGCCGAAGGACCGAGAGGGCCCACGAGCAGTACTTC.

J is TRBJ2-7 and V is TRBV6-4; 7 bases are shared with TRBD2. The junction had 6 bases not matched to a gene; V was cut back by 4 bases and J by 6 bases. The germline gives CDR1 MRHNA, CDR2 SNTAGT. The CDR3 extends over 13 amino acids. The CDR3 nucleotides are TGTGCCAGCAGTGTATGGACTAGGGGCGAGCAGTACTTC. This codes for CASSVWTRGEQYF.

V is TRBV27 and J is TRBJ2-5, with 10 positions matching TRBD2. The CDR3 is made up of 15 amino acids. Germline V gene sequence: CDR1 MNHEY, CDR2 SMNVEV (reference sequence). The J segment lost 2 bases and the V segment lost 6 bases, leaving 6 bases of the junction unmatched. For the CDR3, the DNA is TGTGCCAGCAGCTCTAGCGGGGGTCCTCAAGAGACCCAGTACTTC. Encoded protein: CASSSSGGPQETQYF.

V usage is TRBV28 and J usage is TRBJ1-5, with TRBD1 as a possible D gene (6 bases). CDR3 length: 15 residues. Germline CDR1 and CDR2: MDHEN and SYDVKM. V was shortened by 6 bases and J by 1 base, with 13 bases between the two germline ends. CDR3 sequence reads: CASRSGELSNQPQHF. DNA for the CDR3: TGTGCCAGCAGGTCAGGGGAATTAAGCAATCAGCCCCAGCATTTT.

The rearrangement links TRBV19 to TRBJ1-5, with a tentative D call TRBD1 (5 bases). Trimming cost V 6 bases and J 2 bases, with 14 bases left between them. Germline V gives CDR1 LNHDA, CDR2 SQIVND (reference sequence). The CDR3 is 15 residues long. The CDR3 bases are TGTGCCAGTAGAGGCCGCAGGGAAGGCAATCAGCCCCAGCATTTT. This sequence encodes CASRGRREGNQPQHF.

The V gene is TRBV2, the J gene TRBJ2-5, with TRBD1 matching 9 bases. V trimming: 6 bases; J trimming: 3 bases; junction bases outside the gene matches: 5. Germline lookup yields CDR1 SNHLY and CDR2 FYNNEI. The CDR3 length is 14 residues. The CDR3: CASRVRTGEETQYF. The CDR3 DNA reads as TGTGCCAGCAGGGTCAGGACAGGGGAAGAGACCCAGTACTTC. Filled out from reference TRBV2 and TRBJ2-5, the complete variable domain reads EPEVTQTPSHQVTQMGQEVILRCVPISNHLYFYWYRQILGQKVEFLVSFYNNEISEKSEIFDDQFSVERPDGSNFTLKIRSTKLEDSAMYFCASRVRTGEETQYFGPGTRLLVL.

Here the CDR3 reads CASRRGGGVEQFF. CDR3 sequence (DNA): TGTGCCAGCAGAAGGGGGGGAGGTGTTGAGCAGTTCTTC. V and J are TRBV28 and TRBJ2-1; tentatively, D is TRBD2 (7 bases). The CDR3 has 13 amino acids. V shed 6 bases and J shed 9 bases, with 15 bases lying between them. CDR1 is MDHEN, CDR2 SYDVKM, per germline.

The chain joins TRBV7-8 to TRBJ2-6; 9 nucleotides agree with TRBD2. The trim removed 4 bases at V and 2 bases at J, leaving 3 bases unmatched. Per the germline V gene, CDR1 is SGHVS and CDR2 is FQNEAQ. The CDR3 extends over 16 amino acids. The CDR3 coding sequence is TGTGCCAGCAGCTCGGGACTAGCAGCTGGGGCCAACGTCCTGACTTTC. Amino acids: CASSSGLAAGANVLTF.

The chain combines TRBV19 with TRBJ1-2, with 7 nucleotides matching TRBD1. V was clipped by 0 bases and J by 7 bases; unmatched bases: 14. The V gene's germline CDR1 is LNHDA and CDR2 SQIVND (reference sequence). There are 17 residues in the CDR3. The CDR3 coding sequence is TGTGCCAGTAGTATAGATCTCGAGACAGGGATGTATGGTGGCTACACCTTC. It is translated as CASSIDLETGMYGGYTF. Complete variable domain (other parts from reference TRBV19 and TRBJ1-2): DGGITQSPKYLFRKEGQNVTLSCEQNLNHDAMYWYRQDPGQGLRLIYYSQIVNDFQKGDIAEGYSVSREKKESFPLTVTSAQKNPTAFYLCASSIDLETGMYGGYTFGSGTRLTVV.

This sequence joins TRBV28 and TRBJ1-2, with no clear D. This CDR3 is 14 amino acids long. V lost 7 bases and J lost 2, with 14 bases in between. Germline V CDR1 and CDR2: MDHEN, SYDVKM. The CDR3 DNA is TGTGCCAGCACCCTCGGAGGGCAGAACTATGGCTACACCTTC. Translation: CASTLGGQNYGYTF.

The CDR3 loop is CAWSVPLAGIGQPQHF. The CDR3 DNA reads as TGTGCCTGGAGTGTACCTCTTGCGGGGATAGGACAGCCCCAGCATTTT. The chain links TRBV30 to TRBJ1-5; D not resolved. The V and J ends lost 0 bases and 7 bases respectively, with 19 bases between them. This CDR3 spans 16 amino acids. Per germline, CDR1 GTSNPN and CDR2 SVGIG (reference sequence).

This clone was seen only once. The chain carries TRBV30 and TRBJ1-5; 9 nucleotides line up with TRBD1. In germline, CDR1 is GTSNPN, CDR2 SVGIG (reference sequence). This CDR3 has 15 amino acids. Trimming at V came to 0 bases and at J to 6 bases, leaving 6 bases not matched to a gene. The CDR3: CAWSVGTGPGQPQHF. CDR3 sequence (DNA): TGTGCCTGGAGTGTAGGGACAGGGCCGGGTCAGCCCCAGCATTTT.

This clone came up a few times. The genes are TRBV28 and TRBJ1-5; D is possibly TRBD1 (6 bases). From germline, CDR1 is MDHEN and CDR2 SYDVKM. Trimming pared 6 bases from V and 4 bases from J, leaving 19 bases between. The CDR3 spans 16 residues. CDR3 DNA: TGTGCCAGCAGGACCTACAGGGACGGTAAGAATCAGCCCCAGCATTTT. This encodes CASRTYRDGKNQPQHF.

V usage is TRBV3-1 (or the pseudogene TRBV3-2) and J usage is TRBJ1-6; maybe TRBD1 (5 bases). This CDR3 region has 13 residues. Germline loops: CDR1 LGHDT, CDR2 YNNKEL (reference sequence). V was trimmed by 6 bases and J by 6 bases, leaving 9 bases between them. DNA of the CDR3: TGTGCCAGCAGGGAGCAGGGTAATTCACCCCTCCACTTT. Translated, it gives CASREQGNSPLHF.

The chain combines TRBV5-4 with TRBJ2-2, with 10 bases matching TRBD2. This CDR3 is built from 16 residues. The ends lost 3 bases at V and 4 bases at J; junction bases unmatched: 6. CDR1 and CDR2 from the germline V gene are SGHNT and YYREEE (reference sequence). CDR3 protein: CASSSIAGGATGELFF. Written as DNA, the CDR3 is TGTGCCAGCAGCTCCATAGCGGGAGGAGCCACCGGGGAGCTGTTTTTT.

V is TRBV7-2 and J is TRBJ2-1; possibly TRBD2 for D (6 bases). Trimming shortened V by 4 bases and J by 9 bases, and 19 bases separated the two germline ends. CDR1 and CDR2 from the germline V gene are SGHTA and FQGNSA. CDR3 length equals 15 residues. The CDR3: CASSSPGLNPSEQFF. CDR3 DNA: TGTGCCAGCAGCTCCCCGGGACTCAACCCCTCTGAGCAGTTCTTC.